The T cell receptor (beta chain) under discussion was sequenced for a study of cytomegalovirus exposure and HLA in healthy donors. CDR1 and CDR2 from the germline V gene are MDHEN and SYDVKM. Trimming cost V 3 bases and J 6 bases, with 15 bases left between them. This CDR3 region has 15 residues. Points on this clone: What it recognizes is unknown.

Study findings and constraints: In a later analysis, CMV-associated beta chains were mostly HLA-associated, it appeared. The listing of approximately 160 TCR beta chains classed them as cytomegalovirus-associated.

This PCR relied on a set of 60 Vbeta primers and 13 Jbeta primers. Sequenced by immunoSEQ multiplex PCR; TCRdb stores in-frame clones only, minus some. The table has about 86,000 clones, roughly 77% seen once; the top ten hold about 15%. Sample: PBMCs. This rearrangement joins TRBV28 to TRBJ1-5; D gene ambiguous. This clonotype was sampled from a middle-aged woman in good health and CMV-seropositive. The CDR3 coding sequence is TGTGCCAGCAGTTTCCCCCTCAGTACGGGTCAGCCCCAGCATTTT. Encoded protein: CASSFPLSTGQPQHF. Full variable domain (missing parts from reference TRBV28 and TRBJ1-5): DVKVTQSSRYLVKRTGEKVFLECVQDMDHENMFWYRQDPGLGLRLIYFSYDVKMKEKGDIPEGYSVSREKKERFSLILESASTNQTSMYLCASSFPLSTGQPQHFGDGTRLSIL.